The rows below give T cell receptor beta chains drawn from one sample of a study of T cell repertoires in cytomegalovirus infection. The antigens these receptors bind are not known. TCRdb passed the reads through MiXCR, listing each CDR3 protein once. Altogether about 890,000 distinct CDR3 sequences are present, less than 40% being singletons, with the ten largest covering 11% to 15%. Sample: cultured CD8+ T cells from PBMCs, taken from culture after CMV antigen stimulation. The receptors derive from a human donor in good health (CMV status not recorded). Some clones in this sample may be carry-over from other donors' samples. CDR3s include the opening cysteine and the closing phenylalanine or tryptophan. Fields, in order: V gene, J gene, CDR3 protein.

TRBV20-1	TRBJ2-5	CSAHELQETQYF
TRBV27	TRBJ1-2	CASSFFELAHSYYGYTF
TRBV7-9	TRBJ2-7	CASSGTGVFSYEQYF
TRBV7-9	TRBJ1-4	CASSPGINATNEKLFF
TRBV5-1	TRBJ2-2	CASSSLSGGNTGELFF
TRBV7-2	TRBJ2-1	CASSLFLYNEQFF
TRBV7-8	TRBJ1-5	CASRINVGGLQHF
TRBV27	TRBJ2-1	CASSLSFSYNEQFF
TRBV6-1	TRBJ1-1	CASSEAPWTGITEAFF
TRBV27	TRBJ2-1	CASSLSRGGALNNEQFF
TRBV13	TRBJ1-1	CASSLGMGQGANTEAFF
TRBV7-8	TRBJ2-1	CASSASGGAYNEQFF
TRBV27	TRBJ1-1	CASSLLRGPNTEAFF
TRBV19	TRBJ1-1	CASTMLGEEAFF
TRBV4-1	TRBJ1-2	CASSQVGGFYGYTF
TRBV12-3/TRBV12-4	TRBJ2-3	CASSSEWSSGGSSTDTQYF
TRBV7-6	TRBJ2-1	CASSLPTEPPRYNEQFF
TRBV6-6	TRBJ1-2	CASSYSDSLYGYTF
TRBV5-1	TRBJ2-1	CASSYSGRRGYNEQFF
TRBV7-9	TRBJ1-2	CASSQGVFDGYTF
TRBV20-1	TRBJ1-5	CSAPERQALVGNQPQHF
TRBV19	TRBJ2-1	CASSILHSGGFGEQFF
TRBV12-3/TRBV12-4	TRBJ1-1	CASSLSGADEAFF
TRBV27	TRBJ2-3	CASSLVGNTQYF
TRBV6-4	TRBJ2-5	CASSEVAGQQETQYF
TRBV7-8	TRBJ2-1	CASSLKPLVRRNPYNEQFF
TRBV6-1	TRBJ1-6	CASSEASPGPSNSPLHF
TRBV12-3/TRBV12-4	TRBJ1-1	CASSLTGKNTEAFF
TRBV7-9	TRBJ1-2	CASSSHLVYGYTF
TRBV7-9	TRBJ2-5	CASSLRENQETQYF
TRBV12-3/TRBV12-4	TRBJ2-2	CASSFQASIANTGELFF
TRBV4-2	TRBJ2-1	CASSPLGGGITNEQFF
TRBV7-8	TRBJ2-2	CASSAEGWDTGELFF
TRBV7-6	TRBJ2-7	CASSLGETDKPPGYEQYF
TRBV19	TRBJ1-1	CASSSEGRDLNTEAFF
TRBV6-5	TRBJ2-5	CASSPGRGPRETQYF
TRBV28	TRBJ1-1	CASSSRDRGGTEAFF
TRBV12-3/TRBV12-4	TRBJ2-3	CASSFTSSRQTDTQYF
TRBV7-8	TRBJ1-1	CASSLEVRLNTEAFF
TRBV7-9	TRBJ2-1	CASSPGGSGYNEQFF
TRBV7-9	TRBJ1-1	CASSALRGSLREAFF
TRBV4-1	TRBJ1-1	CASSQDAGQGSTEAFF
TRBV6-1	TRBJ1-1	CASSDGPFNTEAFF
TRBV9	TRBJ2-3	CASSGRNTQYF
TRBV15	TRBJ1-2	CATSRSGQGSYGYTF